A selection of T cell receptor beta chains follows, all from one sample in a study of T cell repertoires in cytomegalovirus infection. What these receptors recognize is not known. Each CDR3 protein gets one entry after TCRdb re-called the reads with MiXCR. The repertoire includes roughly 860,000 distinct CDR3 sequences, less than 35% of them detected once, and over 10% sits in the top ten. The specimen was cultured CD8+ T cells from PBMCs, collected from culture after CMV antigen stimulation. The receptors were sampled from a human donor in good health (CMV status not recorded). Some clones in this sample may be carry-over from other donors' samples. Both conserved end residues are part of each CDR3. A D gene is named only where the DNA matches it firmly. Not every row has a clone size; where given, it reads once, few, many or a size class.

J | V | D | size | DNA | CDR3
TRBJ2-4 | TRBV2 | TRBD2 | - | TGTGCCAGCAGCGAGCGACCTGCTAGCGGCAAAAACATTCAGTACTTC | CASSERPASGKNIQYF
TRBJ2-5 | TRBV4-2 | TRBD1 | few | TGTGCCAGCAGCCCCTGGACAGGGGCCTTCCAAGAGACCCAGTACTTC | CASSPWTGAFQETQYF
TRBJ2-2 | TRBV19 | TRBD1 | few | TGTGCCAGTAGTATAATCCCCCCGACAGGGGACACCGGGGAGCTGTTTTTT | CASSIIPPTGDTGELFF
TRBJ1-5 | TRBV27 | TRBD1 | - | TGTGCCAGCAGTTATACAGGGGCTCAGCCCCAGCATTTT | CASSYTGAQPQHF
TRBJ2-3 | TRBV4-1 | - | few | TGCGCCAGCAGCCAATCGAGGACAGATACGCAGTATTTT | CASSQSRTDTQYF
TRBJ1-4 | TRBV19 | TRBD1 | few | TGTGCCAGTAGTATCAATGACAGGGGCCCTCAAAAACTGTTTTTT | CASSINDRGPQKLFF
TRBJ2-2 | TRBV15 | TRBD1 | few | TGTGCCACCAGCAGACCGGGACAGAAGAACACCGGGGAGCTGTTTTTT | CATSRPGQKNTGELFF
TRBJ2-1 | TRBV4-3 | TRBD1 | - | TGCGCCAGCAGCCAAGATGCAGGGGGCTGGAATGAGCAGTTCTTC | CASSQDAGGWNEQFF
TRBJ1-2 | TRBV6-1 | - | many | TGTGCCAGCAGTTCGTACAGGGATGGCTACACCTTC | CASSSYRDGYTF
TRBJ1-2 | TRBV27 | - | few | TGTGCCAGCAGGCGGACAAAGTTCTATGGCTACACCTTC | CASRRTKFYGYTF
TRBJ1-1 | TRBV15 | - | - | TGTGCCACCAGCAGAGACACGGGGTCCGCTGAAGCTTTCTTT | CATSRDTGSAEAFF
TRBJ1-1 | TRBV4-1 | - | few | TGCGCCAGCAGCCAAGGGGGTTTGGGGATCACTGAAGCTTTCTTT | CASSQGGLGITEAFF
TRBJ1-1 | TRBV27 | TRBD1 | many | TGTGCCAGCAGTTTATCCTCAGGGGGCAACACTGAAGCTTTCTTT | CASSLSSGGNTEAFF
TRBJ1-1 | TRBV19 | - | many | TGTGCCAGTAGTATCGGCAAGAACACTGAAGCTTTCTTT | CASSIGKNTEAFF
TRBJ2-2 | TRBV29-1 | TRBD1 | - | TGCAGCGTTCTCCCGGACAGGGGGAGCACCGGGGAGCTGTTTTTT | CSVLPDRGSTGELFF
TRBJ2-5 | TRBV2 | - | - | TGTGCCAGCAGTTACTTTGGGGGGCCCCAAGAGACCCAGTACTTC | CASSYFGGPQETQYF
TRBJ2-2 | TRBV9 | - | - | TGTGCCAGCAGCTACCGGACGACCATGGGGGAGCTGTTTTTT | CASSYRTTMGELFF
TRBJ2-7 | TRBV7-4 | TRBD2 | - | TGTGCCAGCAGCTTAGTGGGACTAGCGAGGGAAAAATTAACCTACGAGCAGTACTTC | CASSLVGLAREKLTYEQYF
TRBJ2-5 | TRBV7-6 | - | few | TGTGCCAGCAGCTTAGCTACCCCCGAGACCCAGTACTTC | CASSLATPETQYF
TRBJ2-2 | TRBV9 | - | - | TGTGCCAACAGCGCCGTAGGACCCGGGGAGCTGTTTTTT | CANSAVGPGELFF
TRBJ2-7 | TRBV2 | - | once | TGTGCCAGCAGTGAAGCCCTAGAGGACTTTAGGTCCTACGAGCAGTACTTC | CASSEALEDFRSYEQYF
TRBJ2-1 | TRBV7-9 | - | - | TGTACCAGCAGCTTGAGGGGGCGGGGGGCCTTCTACAATGAGCAGTTCTTC | CTSSLRGRGAFYNEQFF
TRBJ1-1 | TRBV6-5 | - | many | TGTGCCAGCAGTTACGGGCCTGCATCGGGAGCTTTCTTT | CASSYGPASGAFF
TRBJ2-1 | TRBV9 | TRBD2 | - | TGTGCCAGCAGCGTAGCTACTAGCGGGTCCTACAATGAGCAGTTCTTC | CASSVATSGSYNEQFF
TRBJ1-1 | TRBV7-8 | - | many | TGTGCCAGCAGCTTAGAACCCTTGAACACTGAAGCTTTCTTT | CASSLEPLNTEAFF
TRBJ1-1 | TRBV7-8 | - | many | TGTGCCAGCACACGTGGGGTCACAAACACTGAAGCTTTCTTT | CASTRGVTNTEAFF
TRBJ1-5 | TRBV7-2 | - | few | TGTGCCAGCAGCCTCGACATTTCCCGCCATCAGCCCCAGCATTTT | CASSLDISRHQPQHF
TRBJ1-1 | TRBV7-9 | - | many | TGTGCCAGCAGCTTTAATCGGGAAAACACTGAAGCTTTCTTT | CASSFNRENTEAFF